This passage covers 16 T cell receptor beta chains from one sample sequenced in a study of beta chain features in type 1 diabetes. The sequenced template was cDNA made from the entire isolated RNA. Profiled with immunoSEQ multiplex PCR; TCRdb holds only in-frame clones, not every one. The sample carries about 900,000 clones, around a sixth recorded once. Sequencing input: naive CD4+ T cells from blood. Every receptor here comes from a woman younger than 35 in good health.

This clone came up many times. The genes are TRBV2 and TRBJ1-4; no reliable D call. From germline, CDR1 is SNHLY and CDR2 FYNNEI. CDR3 size: 11 residues. Trimming shortened V by 5 bases and J by 5 bases, and 3 bases separated the two germline ends. The CDR3 spells CASSMNEKLFF. CDR3 sequence (DNA): TGTGCCAGCAGTATGAATGAAAAACTGTTTTTT.

This clone appeared a few times. V usage is TRBV5-4 and J usage is TRBJ2-7, with 11 positions matching TRBD2. Looked up from germline, CDR1 is SGHNT and CDR2 is YYREEE (reference sequence). The V segment lost 4 bases and the J segment 6 bases; nucleotides outside the gene matches: 12. This CDR3 is 16 amino acids long. In DNA, the CDR3 is TGTGCCAGCAGCCTAGCTATAGCGGGAGGGCGCGTCGAGCAGTACTTC. It specifies CASSLAIAGGRVEQYF.

This clone was counted only a few times. This chain connects TRBV20-1 to TRBJ2-1; D may be TRBD2 (6 bases). V was cut by 1 base and J by 12 bases, with 10 bases left in between. CDR1 and CDR2 from the germline V gene are DFQATT and SNEGSKA (reference sequence). The CDR3 runs to 11 residues. CDR3 coding DNA: TGCAGTGCTAGAGGCGGGAAGGGGCAGTTCTTC. This sequence encodes CSARGGKGQFF.

The genes are TRBV28 and TRBJ2-7; TRBD2 might be the D (6 bases). In germline, CDR1 is MDHEN, CDR2 SYDVKM. Trimming left V 6 bases short and J 6 bases short, with 21 bases between. The CDR3 totals 15 residues. The CDR3 sequence is CASSPSGYALGEQYF. CDR3 bases: TGTGCCAGCAGCCCCAGCGGGTACGCCCTCGGCGAGCAGTACTTC.

A few counts support this clone. V is TRBV7-9 and J is TRBJ2-1; D tentatively fits TRBD1 or TRBD2 (5 bases each). Trimming took 5 bases from V and 0 from J, leaving 14 bases between them. Germline CDR1 reads SEHNR; CDR2 reads FQNEAQ (reference sequence). The CDR3 consists of 16 residues. CDR3 in amino acids: CASSGWDASSYNEQFF. CDR3 nucleotide sequence: TGTGCCAGCAGCGGTTGGGACGCCAGCTCCTACAATGAGCAGTTCTTC.

V and J are TRBV4-3 and TRBJ2-5; D is ambiguous. Near its end, the DNA agrees better with TRBJ2-7, so the J call may be wrong. This CDR3 is 15 amino acids long. Germline loops: CDR1 LGHNA, CDR2 YSLEER. As DNA, the CDR3 is TGCGCCAGCAGCCAAGATGCTAGGAGCTCCTACGAGCAGTACTTC. The encoded protein is CASSQDARSSYEQYF.

This clone was found a few times. Other DNA sequences in this specimen translate into the identical CDR3. V and J are TRBV4-3 and TRBJ1-3, with D unresolved. The CDR3 loop spans 14 amino acids. The germline gives CDR1 LGHNA, CDR2 YSLEER. V shed 0 bases and J shed 2 bases, with 5 bases lying between them. The CDR3 protein is CASSQETAGNTIYF. In DNA, the CDR3 is TGCGCCAGCAGCCAAGAAACGGCTGGAAACACCATATATTTT.

Only a few counts were recorded for this clone. This chain uses TRBV28 with TRBJ2-1; D tentatively reads TRBD1 or TRBD2 (5 bases each). V lost 6 bases to trimming and J lost 10 bases, with 19 bases between them. There are 14 residues in the CDR3. Germline V gene data show CDR1 as MDHEN and CDR2 as SYDVKM. CDR3: CASRAGTPLREQFF. The CDR3 DNA sequence: TGTGCCAGCAGAGCCGGGACCCCCCTTCGGGAGCAGTTCTTC.

This clone was detected a few times. The chain carries TRBV28 and TRBJ1-3; D perhaps matches TRBD1 (5 bases). Germline V gene data show CDR1 as MDHEN and CDR2 as SYDVKM. The CDR3 extends over 15 amino acids. Trimming pared 2 bases from V and 0 bases from J, leaving 8 bases between. CDR3 nucleotide sequence: TGTGCCAGCAGTTTACAGGGTTACTCTGGAAACACCATATATTTT. Encoded protein: CASSLQGYSGNTIYF.

This clone has a handful of counts. The gene calls are TRBV4-1 and TRBJ2-1; 8 bases map to TRBD2. This CDR3 has 17 amino acids. With V trimmed by 3 bases and J by 7 bases, 14 bases remained unmatched. CDR1 and CDR2 from the germline V gene are MGHRA and YSYEKL. The CDR3, as DNA: TGCGCCAGCAGCCAGACCCCTTTGGGACTAGGGGCAAATGAGCAGTTCTTC. It specifies CASSQTPLGLGANEQFF.

The chain joins TRBV28 to TRBJ2-7; D not resolved. The CDR3 is 16 amino acids. Per the germline V gene, CDR1 is MDHEN and CDR2 is SYDVKM. With 5 bases removed from V and 3 bases from J, the gap between germline ends came to 20 bases. CDR3 amino acids: CASSPSGAALYYEQYF. CDR3 sequence (DNA): TGTGCCAGCAGTCCATCAGGCGCTGCCCTATACTACGAGCAGTACTTC.

The rearrangement joins TRBV5-1 to TRBJ2-1; D is unclear. CDR1 and CDR2 (germline): SGHRS, YFSETQ. Trimming stripped 0 bases from V and 4 bases from J, with 14 bases between. The CDR3 is made up of 16 amino acids. CDR3 loop: CASSLGPGLSYNEQFF. CDR3 sequence (DNA): TGCGCCAGCAGCTTGGGGCCCGGGCTTTCGTACAATGAGCAGTTCTTC.

The gene calls are TRBV4-1 and TRBJ1-2; 8 nucleotides line up with TRBD1. CDR3 length: 14 residues. The germline V gene encodes CDR1 MGHRA and CDR2 YSYEKL. V lost 4 bases to trimming and J lost 5 bases; unmatched junction nucleotides: 6. The CDR3: CASSRMGQEYGYTF. The DNA of the CDR3 is TGCGCCAGCAGCCGGATGGGACAGGAATATGGCTACACCTTC.

This clone was observed a handful of times. The chain joins TRBV6-5 to TRBJ2-7, with D possibly TRBD1 on 6 matching bases. Per the germline V gene, CDR1 is MNHEY and CDR2 is SVGAGI. The CDR3 totals 14 residues. The V end was cut by 5 bases, the J end by 3 bases, with 14 bases between. The CDR3 DNA reads as TGTGCCAGCAGTCCTCGGGACACAGACTACGAGCAGTACTTC. Amino acid sequence: CASSPRDTDYEQYF.

There are a few counts of this clone. Different DNA sequences within this sample yield the same CDR3. The genes are TRBV13 and TRBJ2-3; perhaps TRBD2 as D (5 bases). The germline V gene has CDR1 PRHDT and CDR2 FYEKMQ (reference sequence). The length of the CDR3 is 15 residues. V dropped 5 bases and J dropped 2 bases, with 14 bases sitting between them. CDR3 in DNA: TGTGCCAGCAGCCCCCTAGCAGGTCTCACAGATACGCAGTATTTT. Its translation is CASSPLAGLTDTQYF.

There are a few counts of this clone. The chain has TRBV5-1 and TRBJ2-7; D possibly corresponds to TRBD1 (6 bases). Germline CDR1 reads SGHRS; CDR2 reads YFSETQ. The CDR3 sequence is 14 residues long. V lost 1 base, J lost 2 bases, and 10 bases lay in between. This CDR3 reads CASSLLQGTYEQYF. In DNA form, the CDR3 reads TGCGCCAGCAGCTTGCTACAGGGCACCTACGAGCAGTACTTC.